This TCR beta chain comes out of a study of blood T cell repertoires in COVID-19. Study-level background: Sites in the United States, Italy and Spain provided acute and convalescent COVID-19 samples.

Clones were read by immunoSEQ multiplex PCR, and TCRdb kept only the in-frame ones, dropping some. This sample has over 250,000 clones, with 70% to 90% found just once. The V end was cut by 4 bases, the J end by 3 bases, with 16 bases between. This CDR3 region has 15 residues. Germline assignment: CDR1 LGHDT and CDR2 YNNKEL (reference sequence). This clonotype was sampled from a woman aged 55-69 years in a cohort exposed to, infected with or recovered from COVID-19 (not recorded which). The sample consisted of PBMCs or T cells enriched from blood (not recorded which). The chain is built from TRBV3-1 (or the pseudogene TRBV3-2) and TRBJ2-7; no reliable D call. The DNA for the CDR3 is TGTGCCAGCAGCCCTCCGGGTCCGTTGAACTACGAGCAGTACTTC. Protein product: CASSPPGPLNYEQYF.